Shown below are 27 T cell receptor beta chains from a single sample sequenced in a study of blood T cell repertoires in COVID-19. Repertoires were generated with immunoSEQ multiplex PCR, while TCRdb's copy carries only in-frame clones and drops some. Seen here are about 250,000 clones, roughly 83% observed once, and the top ten hold more than 7%. Sequenced material: peripheral blood. The receptors come from a man older than 75 with acute or convalescent COVID-19.

This chain's CDR3 is CASSWGERNEQYF. The CDR3 region has the DNA TGTGCCAGCAGTTGGGGGGAGAGGAACGAGCAGTACTTC. The chain employs TRBV6-5 and TRBJ2-7; the D gene is possibly TRBD2 (6 bases). CDR3 length: 13 residues. V lost 4 bases and J lost 5, with 12 bases in between. The germline gives CDR1 MNHEY, CDR2 SVGAGI.

This clone was seen more than once but under ten times. The chain couples TRBV2 to TRBJ1-1, with TRBD1 matching 7 bases. Germline trimming cut 5 bases from V and 6 bases from J; bases unmatched to any gene: 9. CDR3 size: 14 residues. Per germline, CDR1 SNHLY and CDR2 FYNNEI. CDR3: CASSPTTGIPEAFF. The CDR3 coding sequence is TGTGCCAGCAGTCCTACGACAGGGATCCCTGAAGCTTTCTTT.

The chain combines TRBV5-1 with TRBJ1-3, with 9 nucleotides matching TRBD1. Germline V lookup: CDR1 SGHRS, CDR2 YFSETQ. The CDR3 runs 17 residues. The junction had 6 bases not matched to a gene; V was cut back by 2 bases and J by 0 bases. The CDR3 loop reads CASSFRTGAFSGNTIYF. As DNA, the CDR3 is TGCGCCAGCAGCTTTAGGACAGGGGCATTCTCTGGAAACACCATATATTTT.

This chain links TRBV4-1 with TRBJ2-1; D gene ambiguous. Germline CDR1 is MGHRA and CDR2 is YSYEKL. The CDR3 totals 15 residues. The V and J ends lost 6 bases and 3 bases respectively, with 15 bases between them. CDR3 protein: CASRQSARSYNEQFF. The DNA of the CDR3 is TGCGCCAGCAGGCAATCGGCTAGGAGCTACAATGAGCAGTTCTTC.

The rearrangement links TRBV2 to TRBJ2-7, with D possibly being TRBD1 (5 bases). The CDR3 extends over 12 amino acids. Germline V gene sequence: CDR1 SNHLY, CDR2 FYNNEI. The germline V and J ends were trimmed by 6 bases and 1 base, with 7 bases remaining between them. This CDR3 is CASRDMSYEQYF. CDR3 sequence (DNA): TGTGCCAGCAGGGACATGTCCTACGAGCAGTACTTC.

V usage is TRBV7-9 and J usage is TRBJ2-7; 13 bases map to TRBD2. From germline, CDR1 is SEHNR and CDR2 FQNEAQ (reference sequence). The V segment lost 3 bases and the J segment 2 bases; nucleotides outside the gene matches: 4. The CDR3 runs 16 residues. CDR3: CASSLGTSGAPYEQYF. The CDR3 DNA sequence: TGTGCCAGCAGCTTGGGGACTAGCGGGGCTCCCTACGAGCAGTACTTC.

This clone was seen only a few times. The V gene is TRBV24-1, the J gene TRBJ1-4, with D possibly being TRBD1 (5 bases). Trimming took off 2 bases at V and 8 bases at J, with 14 bases between the two ends. This CDR3 region has 15 residues. Germline V gene sequence: CDR1 KGHDR, CDR2 SFDVKD. The CDR3 reads CATSDYRGKEEKLFF. CDR3 sequence (DNA): TGTGCCACCAGTGATTATCGGGGGAAAGAAGAAAAACTGTTTTTT.

The chain links TRBV11-2 to TRBJ1-1, with TRBD1 matching over 9 bases. In germline, CDR1 is SGHAT, CDR2 FQNNGV. The CDR3 spans 17 residues. Unmatched junction bases numbered 8, after V lost 0 bases and J lost 3 bases. CDR3 bases: TGTGCCAGCAGCTTAGATAGGCCGGGACAGGGCTACACTGAAGCTTTCTTT. It specifies CASSLDRPGQGYTEAFF.

The V gene is TRBV6-5, the J gene TRBJ1-4; D is undetermined. The CDR3 consists of 15 residues. The V gene's germline CDR1 is MNHEY and CDR2 SVGAGI. Between the trimmed V and J ends, which lost 0 bases and 5 bases, there was a span of 10 bases. Here the CDR3 DNA reads TGTGCCAGCAGTTACTCGGGCAGTCAAAATGAAAAACTGTTTTTT. It codes for CASSYSGSQNEKLFF.

V usage is TRBV3-1 (or the pseudogene TRBV3-2) and J usage is TRBJ2-1; 8 positions agree with TRBD2. The length of the CDR3 is 17 residues. V lost 0 bases to trimming and J lost 4 bases; unmatched junction nucleotides: 8. CDR1 is LGHDT and CDR2 is YNNKEL in the germline V gene (reference sequence). The CDR3 region has the DNA TGTGCCAGCAGCCAAGATCCCAGCGGGGGCCCGTACAATGAGCAGTTCTTC. It is translated as CASSQDPSGGPYNEQFF.

This chain joins TRBV29-1 and TRBJ1-2, with D possibly being TRBD1 (6 bases). Germline V gene data show CDR1 as SQVTM and CDR2 as ANQGSEA. The CDR3 is 13 amino acids. V was clipped by 6 bases and J by 4 bases, with 15 bases between them. CDR3 region: CSVPRQEPYGYTF. The CDR3 bases are TGCAGCGTACCTCGACAGGAGCCCTATGGCTACACCTTC.

The chain combines TRBV6-5 with TRBJ2-7; 7 positions match TRBD1. From germline, CDR1 is MNHEY and CDR2 SVGAGI. CDR3 length: 14 residues. V shed 6 bases, J shed 5 bases, and the junction held 10 bases outside the gene matches. The CDR3 spells CASRGTAPANEQYF. CDR3 in DNA: TGTGCCAGCAGGGGGACAGCGCCCGCCAACGAGCAGTACTTC.

This clone has only one observation. V is TRBV6-5 and J is TRBJ1-4; D call uncertain. This CDR3 spans 15 amino acids. V was clipped by 0 bases and J by 5 bases, with 10 bases between them. Germline CDR1 is MNHEY and CDR2 is SVGAGI. The CDR3 DNA follows: TGTGCCAGCAGTTACTCCGCTACAGACAATGAAAAACTGTTTTTT. Its translation is CASSYSATDNEKLFF.

CDR3 coding DNA: TGTGCCAGCAGCTTCCCGACAGGGGGCGGCGATGAGCAGTTCTTC. This codes for CASSFPTGGGDEQFF. The chain has TRBV5-8 and TRBJ2-1; 10 bases map to TRBD1. The CDR3 contains 15 residues. With 2 bases clipped from V and 8 bases from J, the junction kept 7 bases outside the gene matches. CDR1 is SGHTS, CDR2 YDEGEE, per germline. The full variable domain, rest sourced from reference TRBV5-8 and TRBJ2-1, is EAGVTQSPTHLIKTRGQQATLRCSPISGHTSVYWYQQALGLGLQFLLWYDEGEERNRGNFPPRFSGRQFPNYSSELNVNALELEDSALYLCASSFPTGGGDEQFFGPGTRLTVL.

This clone was seen a handful of times. The chain carries TRBV5-1 and TRBJ1-5; no clear D gene. Trimming left V 4 bases short and J 4 bases short, with 12 bases between. The CDR3 totals 14 residues. CDR1 is SGHRS and CDR2 is YFSETQ in the germline V gene. The CDR3 DNA reads TGCGCCAGCAGCCCCAGAGGATTAAATCAGCCCCAGCATTTT. Encoded protein: CASSPRGLNQPQHF.

This clone showed up just a few times. The rearrangement uses TRBV6-5 and TRBJ2-3, with 12 bases fitting TRBD2. V was pared by 8 bases and J by 2 bases, with 5 bases of the junction left unmatched. Per the germline V gene, CDR1 is MNHEY and CDR2 is SVGAGI. This CDR3 comprises 15 residues. DNA for the CDR3: TGTGCCAGCCCAAGGACTAGCGGGGACACAGATACGCAGTATTTT. Protein: CASPRTSGDTDTQYF.

The chain recombines TRBV3-1 (or the pseudogene TRBV3-2) with TRBJ1-1; no clear D. Germline loops: CDR1 LGHDT, CDR2 YNNKEL (reference sequence). This CDR3 comprises 14 residues. V dropped 0 bases and J dropped 6 bases, with 11 bases sitting between them. The CDR3 spells CASSQDHGVSEAFF. The CDR3 DNA is TGTGCCAGCAGCCAAGATCACGGGGTATCTGAAGCTTTCTTT.

The rearrangement uses TRBV30 and TRBJ1-4; 11 bases are a match to TRBD1. The V gene's germline CDR1 is GTSNPN and CDR2 SVGIG (reference sequence). V trimming: 0 bases; J trimming: 8 bases; junction bases outside the gene matches: 5. The CDR3 is 15 amino acids. Here the CDR3 DNA reads TGTGCCTGGAGTGTCCGGACAGGGGGCCTCGAAAAACTGTTTTTT. Encoded protein: CAWSVRTGGLEKLFF.

The chain combines TRBV5-1 with TRBJ1-4; tentative D call: TRBD1 (6 bases). The CDR3 runs to 15 residues. From germline, CDR1 is SGHRS and CDR2 YFSETQ. Trimming took off 3 bases at V and 0 bases at J, with 9 bases between the two ends. CDR3 amino acids: CASSSGQTTNEKLFF. The CDR3 nucleotides are TGCGCCAGCAGCTCCGGACAGACAACTAATGAAAAACTGTTTTTT.

CDR3 coding DNA: TGTGCCAGTAGTAACCTGGCGGGAGGGAAGCCTTACGAGCAGTACTTC. It codes for CASSNLAGGKPYEQYF. The chain couples TRBV19 to TRBJ2-7; 9 bases align to TRBD2. CDR1 is LNHDA and CDR2 is SQIVND in the germline V gene (reference sequence). Trimming took 4 bases from V and 4 from J; bases not matched to a gene: 11. The CDR3 is made up of 16 amino acids. The entire variable domain, with the rest obtained from reference TRBV19 and TRBJ2-7, is as follows: DGGITQSPKYLFRKEGQNVTLSCEQNLNHDAMYWYRQDPGQGLRLIYYSQIVNDFQKGDIAEGYSVSREKKESFPLTVTSAQKNPTAFYLCASSNLAGGKPYEQYFGPGTRLTVT.

The rearrangement joins TRBV24-1 to TRBJ2-2, with 11 positions matching TRBD2. V shed 12 bases, J shed 0 bases, and the junction held 11 bases outside the gene matches. The CDR3 is 17 residues long. Germline V gene data show CDR1 as KGHDR and CDR2 as SFDVKD. The chain's CDR3 is CARPTSGSEANTGELFF. In DNA form, the CDR3 reads TGTGCCCGCCCCACTAGCGGGAGTGAGGCGAACACCGGGGAGCTGTTTTTT.

The CDR3 region is CASSPRAGSYEQYF. The CDR3 DNA reads TGTGCCAGCTCACCTAGGGCAGGGTCCTACGAGCAGTACTTC. The V call is TRBV18, the J call TRBJ2-7, with D possibly matching TRBD1 (5 bases). The germline CDR1 and CDR2 sequences are KGHSH and LQKENI. This CDR3 is 14 amino acids long. V shed 3 bases and J shed 1 base, with 10 bases lying between them. Together with reference TRBV18 and TRBJ2-7, the CDR3 gives the full variable domain: NAGVMQNPRHLVRRRGQEARLRCSPMKGHSHVYWYRQLPEEGLKFMVYLQKENIIDESGMPKERFSAEFPKEGPSILRIQQVVRGDSAAYFCASSPRAGSYEQYFGPGTRLTVT.

The chain links TRBV2 to TRBJ2-2; a weak D match, TRBD1 (6 bases). Trimming took off 6 bases at V and 0 bases at J, with 11 bases between the two ends. This CDR3 region has 15 residues. Germline CDR1 and CDR2: SNHLY and FYNNEI. In DNA, the CDR3 is TGTGCCAGCAGACGGACAGACGCGAACACCGGGGAGCTGTTTTTT. It specifies CASRRTDANTGELFF.

This chain connects TRBV7-9 to TRBJ1-1; D not certain. V was shortened by 5 bases and J by 6 bases, with 16 bases between the two germline ends. This CDR3 is built from 14 residues. Germline V CDR1 and CDR2: SEHNR, FQNEAQ (reference sequence). For the CDR3, the DNA is TGTGCCAGCAGCCCACATGGAGGGCCTGCTGAAGCTTTCTTT. Its protein product is CASSPHGGPAEAFF. Using reference TRBV7-9 and TRBJ1-1 for the parts outside the CDR3, the full variable domain is DTGVSQNPRHKITKRGQNVTFRCDPISEHNRLYWYRQTLGQGPEFLTYFQNEAQLEKSRLLSDRFSAERPKGSFSTLEIQRTEQGDSAMYLCASSPHGGPAEAFFGQGTRLTVV.

The chain is built from TRBV24-1 and TRBJ1-2; TRBD1 matches at 12 bases. The CDR3 consists of 16 residues. V lost 4 bases, J lost 4 bases, and 6 bases stayed unmatched. CDR1 and CDR2 (germline): KGHDR, SFDVKD. In DNA, the CDR3 is TGTGCCACCAGTGACCCGGGACAGGGGGCAGTCTATGGCTACACCTTC. It yields the protein CATSDPGQGAVYGYTF.

V usage is TRBV24-1 and J usage is TRBJ2-3; 7 bases align to TRBD1. Germline V CDR1 and CDR2: KGHDR, SFDVKD. V lost 6 bases and J lost 0; bases outside the gene matches: 14. The CDR3 runs 18 residues. In nucleotides, the CDR3 is TGTGCCACCAGTCCGGGCCAGGGGGTTCTTACTAGCACAGATACGCAGTATTTT. Translated: CATSPGQGVLTSTDTQYF.

The V gene is TRBV5-5, the J gene TRBJ2-7; D is possibly TRBD1 (6 bases). The CDR3 has 15 residues. Germline V gives CDR1 SGHKS, CDR2 YYEKEE (reference sequence). Trimming left V 6 bases short and J 6 bases short, with 22 bases between. CDR3 bases: TGTGCCAGCACCCCAAGGGACACCGGGGTTGGCGAGCAGTACTTC. Protein product: CASTPRDTGVGEQYF. Based on the CDR3 plus reference TRBV5-5 and TRBJ2-7, the full variable domain is DAGVTQSPTHLIKTRGQQVTLRCSPISGHKSVSWYQQVLGQGPQFIFQYYEKEERGRGNFPDRFSARQFPNYSSELNVNALLLGDSALYLCASTPRDTGVGEQYFGPGTRLTVT.